This T cell receptor (beta chain) is drawn from a study of blood T cell repertoires in COVID-19. The junction had 5 bases not matched to a gene; V was cut back by 3 bases and J by 1 base. Looked up from germline, CDR1 is SGHTA and CDR2 is FQGNSA. The CDR3 has 16 residues. In the case of this clone: The same CDR3 arises from other DNA sequences in this sample as well.

The authors' processing: Estimation of nucleated cell counts was performed using reference gene primer amplification. Some clones are missing from TCRdb's copy, which holds only in-frame ones; the method was immunoSEQ multiplex PCR. V, J and clone size derive from that table, while D and trimming were established from the DNA sequence. This sample has over 100,000 clones; around 88% occur once, and the top ten carry 10%. The source of this sequence is a man aged 50-59 years with acute or convalescent COVID-19. The sequenced sample consisted of peripheral blood. The chain couples TRBV7-2 to TRBJ1-5; 8 bases line up with TRBD1. The CDR3 coding sequence is TGTGCCAGCAGCTTCTCAGGGGGCGCGAGCAATCAGCCCCAGCATTTT. It is translated as CASSFSGGASNQPQHF.